This T cell receptor beta chain was profiled in a study of T-cell reconstitution after alpha-beta-depleted transplantation in children. General study findings and limits: Surviving recipient T cells and thymic progenitors accounted for the high day-60 TCRbeta diversity observed in some patients. The authors attributed T-cell counts and diversity one year after transplant mostly to newly produced T cells. Alpha-beta T cells present about two months after transplant were reported to originate from several hundred expanded graft clones.

A library of TCRbeta sequences, prepared with unique molecular identifiers, was generated. TCRdb ran MiXCR on the PCR reads and lists one entry per CDR3 protein. The sample includes about a million distinct CDR3 sequences, around 30% of them seen just once. As concerns this clonotype: The antigen is not known.

This material consisted of PBMCs, mostly from graft donor cells, taken 360 days after TCRalphabeta/CD19-depleted stem cell transplant. The TCR sequence derives from a boy younger than two who had a stem cell transplant for SCID, so the T cells may come from the graft donor.

Here the CDR3 DNA reads TGCAGTGCTAGAGATCGAGGGACAGGGAGAAATGAAAAACTGTTTTTT. Encoded protein: CSARDRGTGRNEKLFF. This sequence joins TRBV20-1 and TRBJ1-4, with 9 nucleotides matching TRBD1. V trimming: 0 bases; J trimming: 5 bases; junction bases outside the gene matches: 7. CDR3 length: 16 residues. Germline values: CDR1 DFQATT, CDR2 SNEGSKA (reference sequence).